This TCR beta chain was sequenced for a study of cytomegalovirus exposure and HLA in healthy donors. Vbeta (60) and Jbeta (13) primers were used in the PCR. Repertoires were generated with immunoSEQ multiplex PCR, while TCRdb's copy carries only in-frame clones and drops some. The data contain a few hundred thousand clones, 70% to 90% of them singletons. This clone came up a few times. Its matching antigen is unknown. V was clipped by 7 bases and J by 0 bases, with 12 bases between them. CDR3 length: 15 amino acids. Germline CDR1 reads LNHNV; CDR2 reads YYDKDF (reference sequence). Overall study findings and caveats: TCR beta V- and J-gene trimming, according to a later analysis, was linked to a missense DCLRE1C variant. A previous analysis found most TCR beta V segments productive roughly 87% or roughly 30% of the time. Among TCR beta chains, those listed as cytomegalovirus-associated numbered some 160. Common viral pathogens were later found to be apparently linked to several of the most significant clusters.

V usage is TRBV15 and J usage is TRBJ2-2; tentatively, D is TRBD2 (5 bases). Source material: PBMCs. This receptor was identified in a man in his thirties or forties in good health and CMV-seronegative. The CDR3 reads CATKREYSNTGELFF. The CDR3 DNA follows: TGTGCCACCAAAAGGGAGTATTCGAACACCGGGGAGCTGTTTTTT. The full variable domain, its missing parts supplied by reference TRBV15 and TRBJ2-2, is DAMVIQNPRYQVTQFGKPVTLSCSQTLNHNVMYWYQQKSSQAPKLLFHYYDKDFNNEADTPDNFQSRRPNTSFCFLDIRSPGLGDTAMYLCATKREYSNTGELFFGEGSRLTVL.